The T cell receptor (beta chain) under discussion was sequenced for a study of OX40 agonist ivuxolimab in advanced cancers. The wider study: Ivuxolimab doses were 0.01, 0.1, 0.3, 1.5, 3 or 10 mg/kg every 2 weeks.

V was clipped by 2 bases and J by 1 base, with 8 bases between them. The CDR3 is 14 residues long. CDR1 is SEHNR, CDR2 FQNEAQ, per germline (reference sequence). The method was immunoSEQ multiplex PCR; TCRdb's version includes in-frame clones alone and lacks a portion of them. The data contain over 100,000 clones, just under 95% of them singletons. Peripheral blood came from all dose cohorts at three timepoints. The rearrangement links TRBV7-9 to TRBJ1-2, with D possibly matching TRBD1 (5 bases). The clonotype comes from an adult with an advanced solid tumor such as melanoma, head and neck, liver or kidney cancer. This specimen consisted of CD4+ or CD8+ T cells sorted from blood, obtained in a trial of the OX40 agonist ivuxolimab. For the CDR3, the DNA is TGTGCCAGCAGCTTACAGGGATTTAACTATGGCTACACCTTC. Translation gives CASSLQGFNYGYTF. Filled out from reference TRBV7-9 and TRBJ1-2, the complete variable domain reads DTGVSQNPRHKITKRGQNVTFRCDPISEHNRLYWYRQTLGQGPEFLTYFQNEAQLEKSRLLSDRFSAERPKGSFSTLEIQRTEQGDSAMYLCASSLQGFNYGYTFGSGTRLTVV.